These 9 T cell receptor beta chains originate from one sample sequenced in a study of control samples from healthy donors and cancer patients. The protocol was immunoSEQ multiplex PCR, while the TCRdb copy is restricted to in-frame clones and leaves out a portion. The sample lists around 70,000 clones, roughly 93% occurring once. The sample comprised blood. These receptor sequences come from a woman in her 30s in good health.

About this clone: The sample has other DNA sequences that encode this CDR3 too. The chain employs TRBV6-5 and TRBJ1-5, with D unresolved. Trimming shortened V by 7 bases and J by 5 bases, and 3 bases separated the two germline ends. The CDR3 spans 10 residues. Germline CDR1 reads MNHEY; CDR2 reads SVGAGI. CDR3 residues: CASNDQPQHF. Here the CDR3 DNA reads TGTGCCAGCAATGATCAGCCCCAGCATTTT.

V is TRBV5-1 and J is TRBJ1-1, with D possibly being TRBD1 (5 bases). The CDR3 consists of 11 residues. V was pared by 0 bases and J by 8 bases, with 5 bases between. In germline, CDR1 is SGHRS, CDR2 YFSETQ. CDR3 in DNA: TGCGCCAGCAGCTTGGGACAGGAAGCTTTCTTT. Its translation is CASSLGQEAFF. The full variable domain, with the rest looked up from reference TRBV5-1 and TRBJ1-1, is KAGVTQTPRYLIKTRGQQVTLSCSPISGHRSVSWYQQTPGQGLQFLFEYFSETQRNKGNFPGRFSGRQFSNSRSEMNVSTLELGDSALYLCASSLGQEAFFGQGTRLTVV.

V gene TRBV19 combines with J gene TRBJ1-1; D ambiguous. V was cut by 5 bases and J by 1 base, with 8 bases left in between. CDR3 length equals 13 residues. Per germline, CDR1 LNHDA and CDR2 SQIVND (reference sequence). The DNA of the CDR3 is TGTGCCAGTAGTGAACGCAAGAACACTGAAGCTTTCTTT. Residues: CASSERKNTEAFF.

The rearrangement joins TRBV18 to TRBJ1-1; TRBD1 matches at 7 bases. The ends lost 2 bases at V and 0 bases at J; junction bases unmatched: 3. Germline CDR1 and CDR2: KGHSH and LQKENI. This CDR3 is 15 amino acids long. The chain's CDR3 is CASSPDRAMNTEAFF. The CDR3 DNA reads TGTGCCAGCTCACCAGACAGGGCGATGAACACTGAAGCTTTCTTT.

This rearrangement joins TRBV19 to TRBJ2-5; TRBD2 might be the D (5 bases). This CDR3 is 14 amino acids long. The V and J ends lost 4 bases and 9 bases respectively, with 18 bases between them. Germline V gene lookup returns CDR1 LNHDA and CDR2 SQIVND (reference sequence). The chain's CDR3 is CASSTSSPSPSQYF. The CDR3 DNA reads as TGTGCCAGTAGTACTAGCTCCCCGAGTCCGTCCCAGTACTTC.

The chain uses TRBV20-1 and TRBJ1-2; the match to TRBD1 covers 7 bases. Germline loops: CDR1 DFQATT, CDR2 SNEGSKA (reference sequence). The CDR3 extends over 15 amino acids. Trimming at V came to 3 bases and at J to 2 bases, leaving 9 bases not matched to a gene. CDR3 DNA sequence: TGCAGTGCTAGTGAAATCGGGACAGCAAACTATGGCTACACCTTC. Translating it yields CSASEIGTANYGYTF.

This clone has only one observation. The V call is TRBV19, the J call TRBJ1-5; the D is unclear. Trimming removed 2 bases at V and 6 bases at J, with 5 bases between. The CDR3 has 12 amino acids. Germline V lookup: CDR1 LNHDA, CDR2 SQIVND (reference sequence). The CDR3 here is CASSIYRQPQHF. In DNA form, the CDR3 reads TGTGCCAGTAGTATATACCGTCAGCCCCAGCATTTT.

Only one count was recorded for this clone. This chain links TRBV14 with TRBJ1-6; 9 nucleotides agree with TRBD1. The CDR3 runs to 15 residues. Germline CDR1 is SGHDN and CDR2 is FVKESK. J gave up 10 bases and V 2 bases, and 6 bases lay outside the gene matches. Here the CDR3 reads CASSQTGTGNSPLHF. The CDR3 coding sequence is TGTGCCAGCAGCCAAACCGGGACAGGGAACTCACCCCTCCACTTT.

The chain uses TRBV3-1 (or the pseudogene TRBV3-2) and TRBJ1-4, with D perhaps matching TRBD1 (5 bases). Trimming took off 1 base at V and 10 bases at J, with 13 bases between the two ends. There are 14 residues in the CDR3. Looked up from germline, CDR1 is LGHDT and CDR2 is YNNKEL (reference sequence). For the CDR3, the DNA is TGTGCCAGCAGCCAAGCGGGGGGAAATTCAAAACTGTTTTTT. Translating it yields CASSQAGGNSKLFF.